The TCR beta chain described here comes from a study of blood T cell repertoires in COVID-19. In this sample, this clone turned up once. In the authors' methods: Scientists estimated how many nucleated cells there were by amplifying reference gene primers. Sequencing was performed with immunoSEQ multiplex PCR; in TCRdb, only in-frame clones are kept and a portion is missing. Clonal size and the V and J genes are those of that table, whereas D and trimming came from the DNA. Of about 120,000 clones in the sample, 80% to 90% are singletons; the top ten hold less than 30%. The source is a man aged 70 or older with active or convalescent COVID-19. Sequencing input: peripheral blood.

The CDR3 loop is CASSQDAWAGAEYYNEQFF. The CDR3 coding sequence is TGTGCCAGCAGCCAAGATGCGTGGGCGGGAGCGGAATACTACAATGAGCAGTTCTTC. The V gene is TRBV4-2, the J gene TRBJ2-1, with TRBD2 matching over 7 bases. The germline V gene encodes CDR1 LGHNA and CDR2 YNFKEQ. The CDR3 spans 19 residues. Trimming removed 0 bases from V and 3 bases from J; junction bases left unmatched: 14.